Included here is one T cell receptor (beta chain) sequence, with context. This entry is derived from a study of cytomegalovirus exposure and HLA in healthy donors. The repertoire was sequenced with immunoSEQ multiplex PCR; TCRdb's copy has only in-frame clones and lacks some. Here the sample spans 110,000 or so clones, about nine tenths being singletons. CDR3 length equals 14 residues. Germline CDR1 reads SGDLS; CDR2 reads YYNGEE. V was cut by 4 bases and J by 5 bases, with 13 bases left in between. The J gene is TRBJ1-5, the V gene TRBV9; D call uncertain. The sequence derives from a man aged 18 to 30 in good health and CMV-seronegative. The sequenced sample was PBMCs. The CDR3 loop reads CASSTADTDQPQHF. CDR3 nucleotide sequence: TGTGCCAGCAGCACGGCAGACACCGATCAGCCCCAGCATTTT.